This section outlines one T cell receptor (beta chain) sequence together with its context. What it binds is unknown. These data belong to a study of shared clonotypes between healthy human individuals. CDR1 is SEHNR and CDR2 is FQNEAQ in the germline V gene (reference sequence). This CDR3 has 16 residues. Trimming removed 7 bases from V and 4 bases from J; junction bases left unmatched: 11. For every subset, genomic DNA was evenly distributed across several immunoSEQ plates. Method: immunoSEQ multiplex PCR; TCRdb's copy keeps in-frame clones and lacks some. The table records about a million clones, around three quarters of them present only once. Study conclusions and caveats: Clonotype sharing across donors was expected to vary with sequencing depth.

The clonotype was recovered from a man between 18 and 29 years old in good health. Some clones in this sample may be carry-over from other donors' samples. The sequencing input was memory CD4+ T cells from PBMCs. Subset here: CD45RA-negative fraction. This rearrangement joins TRBV7-9 to TRBJ1-2, with TRBD1 matching 11 bases. CDR3 protein: CASTPGQGGAGYGYTF. For the CDR3, the DNA is TGTGCCAGCACCCCGGGACAGGGGGGAGCTGGCTATGGCTACACCTTC.